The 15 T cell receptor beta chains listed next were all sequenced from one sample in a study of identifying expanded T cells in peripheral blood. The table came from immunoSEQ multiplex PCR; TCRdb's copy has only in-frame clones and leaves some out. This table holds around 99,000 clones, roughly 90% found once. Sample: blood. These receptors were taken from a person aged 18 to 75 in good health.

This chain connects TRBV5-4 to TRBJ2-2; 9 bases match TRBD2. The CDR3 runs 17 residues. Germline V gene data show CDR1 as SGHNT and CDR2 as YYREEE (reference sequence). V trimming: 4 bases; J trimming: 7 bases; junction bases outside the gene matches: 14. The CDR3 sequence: CASSTYSSGGRDGELFF. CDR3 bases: TGTGCCAGCAGCACATATAGTAGCGGCGGGAGGGACGGGGAGCTGTTTTTT.

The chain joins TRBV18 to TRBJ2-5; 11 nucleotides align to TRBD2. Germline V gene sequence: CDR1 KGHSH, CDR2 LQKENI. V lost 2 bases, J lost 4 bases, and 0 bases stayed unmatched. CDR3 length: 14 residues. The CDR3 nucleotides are TGTGCCAGCTCACCAGGACTAGCGGGAGAGACCCAGTACTTC. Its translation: CASSPGLAGETQYF.

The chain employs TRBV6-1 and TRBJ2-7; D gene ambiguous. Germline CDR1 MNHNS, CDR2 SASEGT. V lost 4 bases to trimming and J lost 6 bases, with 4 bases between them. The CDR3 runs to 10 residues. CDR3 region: CASSVAEQYF. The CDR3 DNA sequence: TGTGCCAGCAGTGTGGCCGAGCAGTACTTC.

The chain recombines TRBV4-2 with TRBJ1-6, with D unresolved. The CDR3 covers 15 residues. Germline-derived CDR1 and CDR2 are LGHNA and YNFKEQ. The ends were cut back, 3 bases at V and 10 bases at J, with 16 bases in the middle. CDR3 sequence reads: CASSQALGKESPLHF. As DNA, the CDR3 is TGTGCCAGCAGCCAGGCTCTGGGGAAAGAATCACCCCTCCACTTT.

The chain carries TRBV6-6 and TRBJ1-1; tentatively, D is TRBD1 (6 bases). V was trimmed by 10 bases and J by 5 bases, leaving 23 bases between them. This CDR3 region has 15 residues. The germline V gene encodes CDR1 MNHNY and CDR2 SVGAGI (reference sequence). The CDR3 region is CATLLTGRGGTEAFF. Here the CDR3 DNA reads TGTGCCACCTTACTAACGGGGAGGGGGGGTACTGAAGCTTTCTTT.

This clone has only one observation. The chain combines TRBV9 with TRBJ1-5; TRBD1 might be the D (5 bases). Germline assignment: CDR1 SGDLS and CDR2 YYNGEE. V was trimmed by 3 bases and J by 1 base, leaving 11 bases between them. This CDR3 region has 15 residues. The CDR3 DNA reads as TGTGCCAGCAGCGGGCCAGGGTTGAGCAATCAGCCCCAGCATTTT. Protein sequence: CASSGPGLSNQPQHF. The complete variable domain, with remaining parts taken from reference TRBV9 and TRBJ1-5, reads DSGVTQTPKHLITATGQRVTLRCSPRSGDLSVYWYQQSLDQGLQFLIQYYNGEERAKGNILERFSAQQFPDLHSELNLSSLELGDSALYFCASSGPGLSNQPQHFGDGTRLSIL.

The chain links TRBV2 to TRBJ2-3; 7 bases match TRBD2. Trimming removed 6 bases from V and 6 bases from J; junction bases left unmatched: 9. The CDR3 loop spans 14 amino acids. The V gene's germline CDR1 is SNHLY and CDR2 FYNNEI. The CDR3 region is CASRTQRGIDTQYF. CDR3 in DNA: TGTGCCAGCAGGACACAGCGGGGAATTGATACGCAGTATTTT.

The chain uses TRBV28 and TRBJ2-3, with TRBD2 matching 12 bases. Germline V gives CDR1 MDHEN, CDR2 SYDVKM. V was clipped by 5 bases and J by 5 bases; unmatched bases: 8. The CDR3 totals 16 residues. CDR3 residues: CASSPRTSGTGDTQYF. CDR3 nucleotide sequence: TGTGCCAGCAGTCCTAGGACTAGCGGGACGGGAGATACGCAGTATTTT.

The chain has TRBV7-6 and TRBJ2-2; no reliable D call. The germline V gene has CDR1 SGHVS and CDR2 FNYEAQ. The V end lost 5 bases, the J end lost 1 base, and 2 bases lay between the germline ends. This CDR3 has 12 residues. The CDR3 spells CASSENTGELFF. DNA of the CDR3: TGTGCCAGCAGCGAGAACACCGGGGAGCTGTTTTTT.

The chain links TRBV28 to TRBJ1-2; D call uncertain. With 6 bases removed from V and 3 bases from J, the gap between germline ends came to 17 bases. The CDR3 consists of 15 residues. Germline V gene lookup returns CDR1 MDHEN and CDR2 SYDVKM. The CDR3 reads CASRQTHSYDYGYTF. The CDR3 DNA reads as TGTGCCAGCAGACAAACCCACAGTTATGACTATGGCTACACCTTC.

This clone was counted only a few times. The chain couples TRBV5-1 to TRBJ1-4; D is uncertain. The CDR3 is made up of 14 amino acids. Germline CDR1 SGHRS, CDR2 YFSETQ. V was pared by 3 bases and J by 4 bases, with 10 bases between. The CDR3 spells CASSSREDNEKLFF. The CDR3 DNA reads TGCGCCAGCAGCTCCCGGGAGGATAATGAAAAACTGTTTTTT.

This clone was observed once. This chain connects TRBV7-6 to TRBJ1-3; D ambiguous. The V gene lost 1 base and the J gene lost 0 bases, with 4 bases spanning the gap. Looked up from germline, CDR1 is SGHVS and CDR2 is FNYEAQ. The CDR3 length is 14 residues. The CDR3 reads CASSLDLSGNTIYF. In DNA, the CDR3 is TGTGCCAGCAGCTTAGACCTCTCTGGAAACACCATATATTTT.

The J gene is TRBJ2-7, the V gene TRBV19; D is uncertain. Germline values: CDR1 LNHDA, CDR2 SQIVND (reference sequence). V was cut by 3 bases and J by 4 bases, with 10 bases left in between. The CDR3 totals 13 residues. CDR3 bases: TGTGCCAGTAGTATGGGCCAGGTATACGAGCAGTACTTC. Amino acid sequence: CASSMGQVYEQYF.

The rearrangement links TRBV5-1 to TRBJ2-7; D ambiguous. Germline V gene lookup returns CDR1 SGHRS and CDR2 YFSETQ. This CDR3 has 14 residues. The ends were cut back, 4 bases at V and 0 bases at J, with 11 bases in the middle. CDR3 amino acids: CASSVGLISYEQYF. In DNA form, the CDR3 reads TGCGCCAGCAGCGTCGGATTGATCTCCTACGAGCAGTACTTC.

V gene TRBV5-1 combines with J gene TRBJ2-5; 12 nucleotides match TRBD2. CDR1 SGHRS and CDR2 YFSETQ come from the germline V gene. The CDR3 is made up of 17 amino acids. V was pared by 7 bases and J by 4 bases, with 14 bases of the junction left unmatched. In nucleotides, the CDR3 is TGCGCCAGCGCCTCACTAGCGGGAGGATTCGTGGGAGAGACCCAGTACTTC. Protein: CASASLAGGFVGETQYF.